The rows below give T cell receptor beta chains drawn from one sample of a study of blood T cell repertoires in COVID-19. Clones were sequenced by immunoSEQ multiplex PCR, and TCRdb holds only the in-frame ones, with some missing. The repertoire has roughly 99,000 clones, more than 70% of them found once; the top ten carry about 4.5%. Source material: peripheral blood. The source is a man in his 70s with acute or convalescent COVID-19. Both conserved end residues are part of each CDR3.

v_gene: TRBV6-5; CDR3aa: CASSYGQGAGELFF
v_gene: TRBV5-1; CDR3aa: CASSATITGELFF
v_gene: TRBV11-1; CDR3aa: CASSLALDREGETQYF
v_gene: TRBV7-2; CDR3aa: CASGPGVGETQYF
v_gene: TRBV5-4; CDR3aa: CASSVGGARGTGELFF
v_gene: TRBV5-1; CDR3aa: CASSLTTQETQYF
v_gene: TRBV2; CDR3aa: CASSQGARNSPLHF
v_gene: TRBV5-1; CDR3aa: CASSLATGGTEAFF
v_gene: TRBV3-1/TRBV3-2; CDR3aa: CASTGGVTMSEAFF
v_gene: TRBV10-1; CDR3aa: CASSESRTGRTF
v_gene: TRBV12-3/TRBV12-4; CDR3aa: CASSLGPGTEAFF
v_gene: TRBV19; CDR3aa: CASSTRQDKNIQYF
v_gene: TRBV6-6; CDR3aa: CASSPWTADLNTIYF
v_gene: TRBV6-1; CDR3aa: CASSEGQANYEQYF
v_gene: TRBV3-1/TRBV3-2; CDR3aa: CASSQTQGSNYGYTF
v_gene: TRBV11-2; CDR3aa: CASSFRGGEKLFF
v_gene: TRBV19; CDR3aa: CASRGGQGSTDTQYF
v_gene: TRBV2; CDR3aa: CASSVDRGLGGELFF
v_gene: TRBV19; CDR3aa: CASSTDRGILYGYTF
v_gene: TRBV11-3; CDR3aa: CASSSSGALGTEAFF
v_gene: TRBV7-8; CDR3aa: CASIPYGRGSSYEQYF
v_gene: TRBV7-2; CDR3aa: CASSSGTSGQETQYF
v_gene: TRBV19; CDR3aa: CATKQGSNTEAFF
v_gene: TRBV10-3; CDR3aa: CATGPGLAEFNEQFF
v_gene: TRBV7-6; CDR3aa: CASSLVLAGKDTQYF
v_gene: TRBV19; CDR3aa: CASSGQGASSGANVLTF
v_gene: TRBV27; CDR3aa: CASSLLDITTNTGELFF
v_gene: TRBV6-1; CDR3aa: CASSEQGRSPLHF
v_gene: TRBV19; CDR3aa: CASSIQVASGNTIYF
v_gene: TRBV7-2; CDR3aa: CASSGGQPQETQYF
v_gene: TRBV7-9; CDR3aa: CASSSIQGYTDTQYF